The present T cell receptor beta chain was sequenced within a study of T cell repertoires in cytomegalovirus infection. Looking at the study overall: In the study, CMV epitopes included recently identified HLA-C-restricted and well-studied HLA-B-restricted ones. Public TCR beta signatures marked donors with CMV infection and the matching HLA. General study findings and limits: Identification of carriers of CMV plus the relevant HLA was achieved through cumulative public TCR beta family frequency. It was HLA-C-restricted CMV-specific TCR beta clonotypes that dominated the response ex vivo.

TCRdb re-analysed the reads in MiXCR, keeping a single row per CDR3 protein. Of just over 450,000 distinct CDR3 sequences detected, about 44% appear once; the ten largest clones hold 35% to 50%. This clonotype was counted between two and nine times. No antigen is known for it. There are 14 residues in the CDR3. Trimming shortened V by 2 bases and J by 5 bases, and 13 bases separated the two germline ends. Germline values: CDR1 SGHTA, CDR2 FQGNSA. The origin of this receptor is a human donor in good health (CMV status not recorded). Some clones in this sample may be carry-over from other donors' samples. The V and J genes are TRBV7-2 and TRBJ2-7; D is ambiguous. The sequencing used cultured PBMCs, collected from culture after CMV antigen stimulation. The CDR3 region is CASSLSSVLNEQYF. Here the CDR3 DNA reads TGTGCCAGCAGCTTATCATCGGTCCTAAACGAGCAGTACTTC.